The 3 T cell receptor beta chains presented below share a single source sample, sequenced in a study of CD8+CD57+ T cells in acquired aplastic anemia. TCR beta VDJ combinations and CDR3 sequences were profiled from genomic DNA. Using its own MiXCR run on the reads, TCRdb lists one record per CDR3 protein. The sample holds 62,000 or so distinct CDR3 sequences, around 50% seen once. The sequenced material came from sorted CD4+, CD8+, or CD8+CD57+ T cells (not recorded which) from PBMCs. The receptors were gathered from a human donor in good health, serving as a control.

On this clonotype itself: A read error may be the cause here, since a much bigger clone is one base away. The chain links TRBV13 to TRBJ2-3; TRBD2 matches 12 bases. Germline lookup yields CDR1 PRHDT and CDR2 FYEKMQ (reference sequence). Unmatched junction bases numbered 3, after V lost 4 bases and J lost 1 base. The CDR3 length is 16 residues. The CDR3 loop reads CASSSRLAGGTDTQYF. For the CDR3, the DNA is TGTGCCAGCAGCTCTCGACTAGCGGGGGGCACAGATACGCAGTATTTT. Using reference TRBV13 and TRBJ2-3 for the parts outside the CDR3, the full variable domain is AAGVIQSPRHLIKEKRETATLKCYPIPRHDTVYWYQQGPGQDPQFLISFYEKMQSDKGSIPDRFSAQQFSDYHSELNMSSLELGDSALYFCASSSRLAGGTDTQYFGPGTRLTVL.

This clonotype was counted at least ten times. V and J are TRBV15 and TRBJ2-7; 7 nucleotides line up with TRBD1. Looked up from germline, CDR1 is LNHNV and CDR2 is YYDKDF (reference sequence). CDR3 length equals 13 residues. V lost 6 bases, J lost 6 bases, and 8 bases stayed unmatched. The CDR3 reads CATRRQGESEQYF. Written as DNA, the CDR3 is TGTGCCACCAGAAGACAGGGCGAGTCCGAGCAGTACTTC.

Concerning this clonotype: A clone one base away is much larger, so this may be a read error. The gene calls are TRBV11-3 and TRBJ1-5; maybe TRBD1 (5 bases). This CDR3 is built from 15 residues. Germline CDR1 SGHNT, CDR2 YENEEA. The ends were cut back, 2 bases at V and 0 bases at J, with 8 bases in the middle. The CDR3 region is CASSLPRASNQPQHF. CDR3 DNA sequence: TGTGCCAGCAGCTTACCCAGGGCTAGCAATCAGCCCCAGCATTTT.